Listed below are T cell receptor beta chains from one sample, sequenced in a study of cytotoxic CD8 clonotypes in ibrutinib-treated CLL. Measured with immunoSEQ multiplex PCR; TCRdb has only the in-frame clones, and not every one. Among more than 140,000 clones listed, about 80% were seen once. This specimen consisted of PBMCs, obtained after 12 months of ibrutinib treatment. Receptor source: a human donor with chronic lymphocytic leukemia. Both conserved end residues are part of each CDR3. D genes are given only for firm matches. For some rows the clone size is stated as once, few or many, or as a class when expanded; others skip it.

CDR3nt: TGTGCCAGCAGTCCCCTTCAGGGGAATAATTCACCCCTCCACTTT
CDR3aa: CASSPLQGNNSPLHF
abundance: -
d_gene: -
j_gene: TRBJ1-6
v_gene: TRBV28

CDR3nt: TGTGCCAGCAGTTTAGACAGCAATTCACCCCTCCACTTT
CDR3aa: CASSLDSNSPLHF
abundance: few
d_gene: -
j_gene: TRBJ1-6
v_gene: TRBV27

CDR3nt: TGTGCCAGCAGCGTTCAGGGTAGCTCCTACAATGAGCAGTTCTTC
CDR3aa: CASSVQGSSYNEQFF
abundance: -
d_gene: -
j_gene: TRBJ2-1
v_gene: TRBV9

CDR3nt: TGCGCCAGCAGCCAATATCGAGGGGAACAGTGGCGGTCTGAAAAACTGTTTTTT
CDR3aa: CASSQYRGEQWRSEKLFF
abundance: -
d_gene: -
j_gene: TRBJ1-4
v_gene: TRBV4-1

CDR3nt: TGTGCCAGCAACCCCCCGGGGGGGCCTCGCGAGCAGTACTTC
CDR3aa: CASNPPGGPREQYF
abundance: -
d_gene: TRBD2
j_gene: TRBJ2-7
v_gene: TRBV2

CDR3nt: TGTGCCAGCAGCCCAGATCATGAGCAGTTCTTC
CDR3aa: CASSPDHEQFF
abundance: -
d_gene: -
j_gene: TRBJ2-1
v_gene: TRBV9

CDR3nt: TGCGCCAGCAGCCGGGCAGGGAACTACAATGAGCAGTTCTTC
CDR3aa: CASSRAGNYNEQFF
abundance: -
d_gene: -
j_gene: TRBJ2-1
v_gene: TRBV4-1

CDR3nt: TGCGCCAGCAGCCAAGATCGAGGGACTCAGTACTTC
CDR3aa: CASSQDRGTQYF
abundance: -
d_gene: -
j_gene: TRBJ2-7
v_gene: TRBV4-1

CDR3nt: TGTGCCAGCAGCTCCAGGGAATCGAACACCGGGGAGCTGTTTTTT
CDR3aa: CASSSRESNTGELFF
abundance: -
d_gene: -
j_gene: TRBJ2-2
v_gene: TRBV7-8

CDR3nt: TGTGCCTGGAGCACAGGGGGTGGGCATAATTCACCCCTCCACTTT
CDR3aa: CAWSTGGGHNSPLHF
abundance: -
d_gene: TRBD1
j_gene: TRBJ1-6
v_gene: TRBV30

CDR3nt: TGTGCCAGCTCACCTGCGGGGGAGGGGAGAAGCTCCTACGAGCAGTACTTC
CDR3aa: CASSPAGEGRSSYEQYF
abundance: -
d_gene: TRBD2
j_gene: TRBJ2-7
v_gene: TRBV18

CDR3nt: TGTGCCAGCAGCCAAGTCGGGACTAGCGGGGGGGCGGTCACCGGGGAGCTGTTTTTT
CDR3aa: CASSQVGTSGGAVTGELFF
abundance: -
d_gene: TRBD2
j_gene: TRBJ2-2
v_gene: TRBV4-2

CDR3nt: TGTGCCAGCAGCCCCAGGGCTAGCGGGAGCTCCTACAATGAGCAGTTCTTC
CDR3aa: CASSPRASGSSYNEQFF
abundance: -
d_gene: TRBD2
j_gene: TRBJ2-1
v_gene: TRBV5-5

CDR3nt: TGTGCCAGCAGCCAGTCGGTAGGACCCTACGAGCAGTACTTC
CDR3aa: CASSQSVGPYEQYF
abundance: -
d_gene: -
j_gene: TRBJ2-7
v_gene: TRBV5-6

CDR3nt: TGTGCCAGCAGCTTGGGGACTAGCTCTGGGGCCAACGTCCTGACTTTC
CDR3aa: CASSLGTSSGANVLTF
abundance: -
d_gene: TRBD2
j_gene: TRBJ2-6
v_gene: TRBV5-4

CDR3nt: TGTGCCAGCAGTGGACAAAGTCGCGGGACAAGTACAAACGAGCAGTACTTC
CDR3aa: CASSGQSRGTSTNEQYF
abundance: -
d_gene: -
j_gene: TRBJ2-7
v_gene: TRBV2

CDR3nt: TGTGCCAGCAGTTATATAGGGTCAACTAATGAAAAACTGTTTTTT
CDR3aa: CASSYIGSTNEKLFF
abundance: -
d_gene: -
j_gene: TRBJ1-4
v_gene: TRBV6-5

CDR3nt: TGTGCCAGCAGCGGCCGCCTGCCGGAGCAGTTCTTC
CDR3aa: CASSGRLPEQFF
abundance: -
d_gene: -
j_gene: TRBJ2-1
v_gene: TRBV9

CDR3nt: TGTGCCAGCAGTAATGAATGGGGTCAGCCCCAGCATTTT
CDR3aa: CASSNEWGQPQHF
abundance: -
d_gene: -
j_gene: TRBJ1-5
v_gene: TRBV6-5

CDR3nt: TGCAGCGTTGAAGGCAGAGATGGCTACACCTTC
CDR3aa: CSVEGRDGYTF
abundance: -
d_gene: -
j_gene: TRBJ1-2
v_gene: TRBV29-1

CDR3nt: TGTGCCAGCAGCGTAGAGGGGAACTATGGCTACACCTTC
CDR3aa: CASSVEGNYGYTF
abundance: few
d_gene: -
j_gene: TRBJ1-2
v_gene: TRBV9

CDR3nt: TGTGCCAGCAGCTCTGGACGTTCCAGGGGCACTGAAGCTTTCTTT
CDR3aa: CASSSGRSRGTEAFF
abundance: -
d_gene: -
j_gene: TRBJ1-1
v_gene: TRBV7-9

CDR3nt: TGTGCCAGCAGCTCCGAAGTACCCTACGAGCAGTACTTC
CDR3aa: CASSSEVPYEQYF
abundance: -
d_gene: -
j_gene: TRBJ2-7
v_gene: TRBV7-9

CDR3nt: TGTGCCAGCAGCGTGATTGGGGCAAACTCCTACAATGAGCAGTTCTTC
CDR3aa: CASSVIGANSYNEQFF
abundance: -
d_gene: -
j_gene: TRBJ2-1
v_gene: TRBV9

CDR3nt: TGTGCCAGCAGAAGAGGACAGACAATAAATTCACCCCTCCACTTT
CDR3aa: CASRRGQTINSPLHF
abundance: -
d_gene: -
j_gene: TRBJ1-6
v_gene: TRBV28

CDR3nt: TGTGCCTGGAGTGCGGGACTAGCGGGAGTGGTCGAGCAGTACTTC
CDR3aa: CAWSAGLAGVVEQYF
abundance: -
d_gene: TRBD2
j_gene: TRBJ2-7
v_gene: TRBV30

CDR3nt: TGTGCCAGCAGCTTTGGGACAGGGCGAAACACCATATATTTT
CDR3aa: CASSFGTGRNTIYF
abundance: -
d_gene: TRBD1
j_gene: TRBJ1-3
v_gene: TRBV7-9

CDR3nt: TGTGCCAGCAGCCTGGCGGCTAACTATGGCTACACCTTC
CDR3aa: CASSLAANYGYTF
abundance: -
d_gene: -
j_gene: TRBJ1-2
v_gene: TRBV5-5

CDR3nt: TGTGCCAGCAGCCCCTCTGGGGGGAGGGTAGGAGAAAAACTGTTTTTT
CDR3aa: CASSPSGGRVGEKLFF
abundance: once
d_gene: -
j_gene: TRBJ1-4
v_gene: TRBV9

CDR3nt: TGCAGCGTTGCGGCAGGGCCCACCGGTGAAAGGGGCTACACCTTC
CDR3aa: CSVAAGPTGERGYTF
abundance: few
d_gene: -
j_gene: TRBJ1-2
v_gene: TRBV29-1

CDR3nt: TGTGCCAGCAGCTCAGACATTTACACTGAAGCTTTCTTT
CDR3aa: CASSSDIYTEAFF
abundance: -
d_gene: -
j_gene: TRBJ1-1
v_gene: TRBV7-6

CDR3nt: TGTGCCAGCAGCCGACAGACAGGGGGCGGCTACACCTTC
CDR3aa: CASSRQTGGGYTF
abundance: -
d_gene: TRBD1
j_gene: TRBJ1-2
v_gene: TRBV7-9

CDR3nt: TGTGCCAGCAGCGCTTCCGGGACAATGGGTGAAGCTTTCTTT
CDR3aa: CASSASGTMGEAFF
abundance: -
d_gene: -
j_gene: TRBJ1-1
v_gene: TRBV9

CDR3nt: TGTGCCAGCAAGCTAGGACAGACAAACTATGGCTACACCTTC
CDR3aa: CASKLGQTNYGYTF
abundance: -
d_gene: -
j_gene: TRBJ1-2
v_gene: TRBV6-1